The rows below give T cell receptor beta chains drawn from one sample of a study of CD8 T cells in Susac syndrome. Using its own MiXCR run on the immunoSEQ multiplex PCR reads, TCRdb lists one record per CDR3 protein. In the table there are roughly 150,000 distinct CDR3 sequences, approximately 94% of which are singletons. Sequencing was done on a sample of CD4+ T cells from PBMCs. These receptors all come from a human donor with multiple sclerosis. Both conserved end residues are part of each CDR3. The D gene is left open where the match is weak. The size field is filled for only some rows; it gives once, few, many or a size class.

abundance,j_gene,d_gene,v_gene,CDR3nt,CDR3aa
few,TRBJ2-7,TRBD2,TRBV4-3,TGCGCCAGCAGCCAAGGGACTAGCGGGAACTACGAGCAGTACTTC,CASSQGTSGNYEQYF
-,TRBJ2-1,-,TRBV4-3,TGCGCCAGCAGCCTCAGATGGGATGAGCAGTTCTTC,CASSLRWDEQFF
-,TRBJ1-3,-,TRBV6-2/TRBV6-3,TGTGCCAGCAGACCAAACCCGACCTCTGGAAACACCATATATTTT,CASRPNPTSGNTIYF
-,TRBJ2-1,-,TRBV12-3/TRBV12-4,TGTGCCAGCAGACAGACAGGTGCCTACAATGAGCAGTTCTTC,CASRQTGAYNEQFF
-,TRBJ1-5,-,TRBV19,TGTGCCAGTAGTATAACCGGTTTTTTTACGAGCAATCAGCCCCAGCATTTT,CASSITGFFTSNQPQHF
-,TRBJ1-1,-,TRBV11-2,TGTGCCAGCAGCTTGCGCTACGAAGCTTTCTTT,CASSLRYEAFF
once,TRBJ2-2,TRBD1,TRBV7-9,TGTGCCAGCAACCCCTCAGGGACAGCATACACCGGGGAGCTGTTTTTT,CASNPSGTAYTGELFF
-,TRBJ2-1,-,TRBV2,TGTGCCAGCAGTGAGCAAGGGTACAATGAGCAGTTCTTC,CASSEQGYNEQFF
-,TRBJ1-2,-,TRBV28,TGTGCCAGCAGTTTAAAGCGGGGCCGATACTATGGCTACACCTTC,CASSLKRGRYYGYTF
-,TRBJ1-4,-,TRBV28,TGTGCCAGCGGAGTAGGTGAAAAACTGTTTTTT,CASGVGEKLFF
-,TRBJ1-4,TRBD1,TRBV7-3,TGTGCCAGCAGTCGGACAGGCCAAAGAGGAGAAAAACTGTTTTTT,CASSRTGQRGEKLFF
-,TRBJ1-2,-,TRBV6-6,TGTGCCAGCTCGCGGGGGGCAGGGGCGCGTGGCTACACCTTC,CASSRGAGARGYTF
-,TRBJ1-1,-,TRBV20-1,TGCAGTGCTAGGGACAGACACACTGAAGCTTTCTTT,CSARDRHTEAFF
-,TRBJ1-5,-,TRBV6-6,TGTGCCAGCAGTCCACGGGGAGGTCAGCCCCAGCATTTT,CASSPRGGQPQHF
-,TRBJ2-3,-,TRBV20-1,TGCAGTGCTAGGGGCCTCGCGGATACGCAGTATTTT,CSARGLADTQYF
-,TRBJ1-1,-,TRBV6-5,TGTGCCAGCAGGGCGGGGCACACTGAAGCTTTCTTT,CASRAGHTEAFF
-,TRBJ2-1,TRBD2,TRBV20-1,TGCAGTGCTAGATATAAAGTGGTAATAGCGGGGAAAAAAACCTACAATGAGCAGTTCTTC,CSARYKVVIAGKKTYNEQFF
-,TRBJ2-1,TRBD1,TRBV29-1,TGCAGCGGCTGGGACAGGTCCCACAATGAGCAGTTCTTC,CSGWDRSHNEQFF
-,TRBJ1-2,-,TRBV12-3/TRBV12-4,TGTGCCAGCAGTTTAGTATCCGGAACAAACTATGGCTACACCTTC,CASSLVSGTNYGYTF
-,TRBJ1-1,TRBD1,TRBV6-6,TGTGCCAGCACAGGGGGCACGTTCACTGAAGCTTTCTTT,CASTGGTFTEAFF
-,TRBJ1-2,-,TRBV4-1,TGCGCCAGCAGCCAAGTTGGCGGCTATGGCTACACCTTC,CASSQVGGYGYTF
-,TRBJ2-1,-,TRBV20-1,TGCAGTGCTAGTGGACGGGATGGGTCCTACAATGAGCAGTTCTTC,CSASGRDGSYNEQFF
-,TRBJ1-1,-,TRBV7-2,TGTGCCAGCAGCTTAGGGGGACGAGGGAACACTGAAGCTTTCTTT,CASSLGGRGNTEAFF
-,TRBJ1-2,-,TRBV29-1,TGCAGCGTTGAAGTTACTAACTATGGCTACACCTTC,CSVEVTNYGYTF
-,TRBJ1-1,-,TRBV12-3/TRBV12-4,TGTGCCAGCAGTCGAGGACACGGCACTGAAGCTTTCTTT,CASSRGHGTEAFF
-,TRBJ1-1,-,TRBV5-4,TGTGCCAGCAGCCTGGAGGGAGGAAGAGGCACTGAAGCTTTCTTT,CASSLEGGRGTEAFF
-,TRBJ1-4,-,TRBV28,TGTGCCAGCAGTTTATTAAGAGAAAAACTGTTTTTT,CASSLLREKLFF
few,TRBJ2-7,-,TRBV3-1,TGTGCCAGCAGGGACTACACCAACTACGAGCAGTACTTC,CASRDYTNYEQYF
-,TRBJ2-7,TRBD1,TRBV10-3,TGTGCCATCTCTTTGGGGACAGGGAACCACGAGCAGTACTTC,CAISLGTGNHEQYF
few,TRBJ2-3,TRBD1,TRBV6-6,TGTGCCAGCAGCAGTGACAGGGGTAGGGCAGATACGCAGTATTTT,CASSSDRGRADTQYF
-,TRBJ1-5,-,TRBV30,TGTGCCTGGAGTTGGGGTCGGTACAATCAGCCCCAGCATTTT,CAWSWGRYNQPQHF
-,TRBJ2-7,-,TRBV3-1,TGTGCCAGCAGCCAAGGTCCGGGACGCCGCTCCTACGAGCAGTACTTC,CASSQGPGRRSYEQYF
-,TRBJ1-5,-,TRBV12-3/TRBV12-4,TGTGCCAGCAGTTTAAGGGGAACAGTCAATCAGCCCCAGCATTTT,CASSLRGTVNQPQHF
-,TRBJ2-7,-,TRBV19,TGTGCCAGTAGCGTCCCCTCGGGCTACGAGCAGTACTTC,CASSVPSGYEQYF
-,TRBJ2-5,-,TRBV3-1,TGTGCCAGCAGCCAGTCTCTGGGCAGCGCCGTGGAGACCCAGTACTTC,CASSQSLGSAVETQYF
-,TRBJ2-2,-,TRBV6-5,TGTGCCAGCAGTTACTCGATAATTCGCACCGGGGAGCTGTTTTTT,CASSYSIIRTGELFF